Listed below are T cell receptor beta chains from one sample, sequenced in a study of cytomegalovirus exposure and HLA in healthy donors. Clones were sequenced by immunoSEQ multiplex PCR, and TCRdb holds only the in-frame ones, with some missing. The table shows tens of thousands of clones, with around 79% occurring only once. Sequencing was carried out using PBMCs. These receptors originate from a woman in her thirties or forties in good health and CMV-seropositive. CDR3s include the opening cysteine and the closing phenylalanine or tryptophan. D genes are given only for firm matches. The size of a clone is reported for some rows only, either as once, few or many, or as a class for expanded clones.

j_gene: TRBJ2-5; abundance: .; d_gene: TRBD2; v_gene: TRBV27; CDR3nt: TGTGCCAGCAGCCAGTCGGGACTAGCGGGGAACCAAGAGACCCAGTACTTC; CDR3aa: CASSQSGLAGNQETQYF
j_gene: TRBJ1-1; abundance: .; d_gene: .; v_gene: TRBV7-9; CDR3nt: TGTGCCAGCAGCTTTGAGTTGAACACTGAAGCTTTCTTT; CDR3aa: CASSFELNTEAFF
j_gene: TRBJ1-3; abundance: .; d_gene: .; v_gene: TRBV29-1; CDR3nt: TGCAGCGTTGGCGGATTCACAGGAGCCTCTGGAAACACCATATATTTT; CDR3aa: CSVGGFTGASGNTIYF
j_gene: TRBJ1-2; abundance: .; d_gene: TRBD1; v_gene: TRBV28; CDR3nt: TGTGCCAGCAGTTTAAGGACAGGCCTATCCAATTACTATGGCTACACCTTC; CDR3aa: CASSLRTGLSNYYGYTF
j_gene: TRBJ2-7; abundance: .; d_gene: .; v_gene: TRBV18; CDR3nt: TGTGCCAGCTCACCTCTACCCTACGAGCAGTACTTC; CDR3aa: CASSPLPYEQYF
j_gene: TRBJ1-2; abundance: .; d_gene: TRBD1; v_gene: TRBV7-9; CDR3nt: TGTGCCAGCAGCCGGGACAGCCGCTCCTATGGCTACACCTTC; CDR3aa: CASSRDSRSYGYTF
j_gene: TRBJ1-3; abundance: .; d_gene: .; v_gene: TRBV7-9; CDR3nt: TGTGCCAGCAGCCCCCCGACAGGAGGAAACACCATATATTTT; CDR3aa: CASSPPTGGNTIYF
j_gene: TRBJ1-2; abundance: .; d_gene: .; v_gene: TRBV5-5; CDR3nt: TGTGCCAGCAGCTTGGCCCGCGGGGGCTACACCTTC; CDR3aa: CASSLARGGYTF
j_gene: TRBJ1-1; abundance: .; d_gene: TRBD1; v_gene: TRBV6-5; CDR3nt: TGTGCCAGCAGTTTGGGGGACAGGAACACTGAAGCTTTCTTT; CDR3aa: CASSLGDRNTEAFF
j_gene: TRBJ1-5; abundance: few; d_gene: TRBD1; v_gene: TRBV7-2; CDR3nt: TGTGCCAGCAGCCCGGGACAGGGCAATCAGCCCCAGCATTTT; CDR3aa: CASSPGQGNQPQHF
j_gene: TRBJ1-5; abundance: .; d_gene: .; v_gene: TRBV28; CDR3nt: TGTGCCAGCAGTTTTGGGACATTCCCTCAGCCCCAGCATTTT; CDR3aa: CASSFGTFPQPQHF
j_gene: TRBJ2-1; abundance: once; d_gene: .; v_gene: TRBV7-3; CDR3nt: TGTGCCAGCAGCTTAACCAGGTCAGGTGAGCAGTTCTTC; CDR3aa: CASSLTRSGEQFF
j_gene: TRBJ2-1; abundance: .; d_gene: .; v_gene: TRBV7-3; CDR3nt: TGTGCCAGCAGCTTAGGTTTACCGGGGTCGGTAGGCAATGAGCAGTTCTTC; CDR3aa: CASSLGLPGSVGNEQFF
j_gene: TRBJ1-1; abundance: .; d_gene: TRBD1; v_gene: TRBV20-1; CDR3nt: TGCAGTGCTTCGGACAGGTATGAAGCTTTCTTT; CDR3aa: CSASDRYEAFF
j_gene: TRBJ2-5; abundance: .; d_gene: TRBD2; v_gene: TRBV7-9; CDR3nt: TGTGCCAGCAGCTTAGCGGGAGGGCCACGGGAGACCCAGTACTTC; CDR3aa: CASSLAGGPRETQYF
j_gene: TRBJ2-7; abundance: few; d_gene: TRBD2; v_gene: TRBV27; CDR3nt: TGTGCCAGCAGTTCCCCCGGACTAGCGGGAGGGCCCTACGAGCAGTACTTC; CDR3aa: CASSSPGLAGGPYEQYF
j_gene: TRBJ2-1; abundance: once; d_gene: TRBD2; v_gene: TRBV7-3; CDR3nt: TGTGCCAGCTCCGTAGCGGGAGGGCCTGTGGTTGAGCAGTTCTTC; CDR3aa: CASSVAGGPVVEQFF
j_gene: TRBJ2-1; abundance: .; d_gene: TRBD2; v_gene: TRBV6-9; CDR3nt: TGTGCCAGCATCGAGCCCTGGACTAGCGAGAATGAGCAGTTCTTC; CDR3aa: CASIEPWTSENEQFF
j_gene: TRBJ1-5; abundance: .; d_gene: .; v_gene: TRBV30; CDR3nt: TGTGCCTGGAGCAATGGAGGGTTTCAGCCCCAGCATTTT; CDR3aa: CAWSNGGFQPQHF
j_gene: TRBJ1-1; abundance: .; d_gene: .; v_gene: TRBV29-1; CDR3nt: TGCAGCGTTGGAGGGATCCGGGGGAACACTGAAGCTTTCTTT; CDR3aa: CSVGGIRGNTEAFF
j_gene: TRBJ2-7; abundance: .; d_gene: .; v_gene: TRBV19; CDR3nt: TGTGCCAGTAGTATCCAGGGCTACGAGCAGTACTTC; CDR3aa: CASSIQGYEQYF
j_gene: TRBJ1-2; abundance: .; d_gene: TRBD1; v_gene: TRBV5-6; CDR3nt: TGTGCCAGCAGCTTCAGGACAGGGTATGGCTACACCTTC; CDR3aa: CASSFRTGYGYTF
j_gene: TRBJ2-1; abundance: .; d_gene: .; v_gene: TRBV29-1; CDR3nt: TGCAGCGTTGTAGATACTCACGCCTACAATGAGCAGTTCTTC; CDR3aa: CSVVDTHAYNEQFF
j_gene: TRBJ1-3; abundance: .; d_gene: .; v_gene: TRBV28; CDR3nt: TGTGCCAGCAGTTTAACACAGGGATCCTTCAATAAGCCTGGAAACACCATATATTTT; CDR3aa: CASSLTQGSFNKPGNTIYF
j_gene: TRBJ1-1; abundance: .; d_gene: .; v_gene: TRBV28; CDR3nt: TGTGCCAGCAGTTTATCCCCTTTGTCGGGAGCTTTCTTT; CDR3aa: CASSLSPLSGAFF
j_gene: TRBJ1-2; abundance: .; d_gene: TRBD1; v_gene: TRBV9; CDR3nt: TGTGCCAGCAGCCCTCGGACAGGGGGTAACTATGGCTACACCTTC; CDR3aa: CASSPRTGGNYGYTF
j_gene: TRBJ1-5; abundance: .; d_gene: .; v_gene: TRBV6-6; CDR3nt: TGTGCCAGCAGAGAGGAGTTGAGGGGCAATCAGCCCCAGCATTTT; CDR3aa: CASREELRGNQPQHF
j_gene: TRBJ2-6; abundance: .; d_gene: TRBD2; v_gene: TRBV27; CDR3nt: TGTGCCAGCAGCGGCTTAGCGGGGGACTCAACTGGGGCCAACGTCCTGACTTTC; CDR3aa: CASSGLAGDSTGANVLTF